The 24 T cell receptor beta chains listed next were all sequenced from one sample in a study of CD8 T cells in ankylosing spondylitis. TCRdb re-called the 5' RACE reads with MiXCR, one entry per CDR3 protein. The sample shows around 130,000 distinct CDR3 sequences, approximately 9.7% of them seen only once. The sequencing sample was made of blood, either unsorted or a sorted T cell fraction (not recorded which). All receptors derive from a male donor with ankylosing spondylitis or in good health (not recorded which).

This chain joins TRBV2 and TRBJ2-5, with 9 positions matching TRBD2. Germline V gene data show CDR1 as SNHLY and CDR2 as FYNNEI. The CDR3 is 14 residues long. With V trimmed by 9 bases and J by 2 bases, 7 bases remained unmatched. The CDR3 is CASVAGEGQETQYF. The CDR3 bases are TGTGCCAGTGTAGCGGGAGAGGGTCAAGAGACCCAGTACTTC.

The sample holds many counts of this clonotype. The chain couples TRBV20-1 to TRBJ2-7; D not resolved. Trimming pared 3 bases from V and 2 bases from J, leaving 8 bases between. The CDR3 length is 12 residues. Germline V gene data show CDR1 as DFQATT and CDR2 as SNEGSKA (reference sequence). The CDR3 loop is CSARPRAYEQYF. The CDR3 DNA reads as TGCAGTGCTAGGCCAAGAGCCTACGAGCAGTACTTC.

The rearrangement uses TRBV7-2 and TRBJ2-5; 8 positions match TRBD1. V lost 3 bases and J lost 5; bases outside the gene matches: 5. Germline CDR1 SGHTA, CDR2 FQGNSA. The CDR3 has 14 amino acids. The chain's CDR3 is CASSFYRGAETQYF. The DNA for the CDR3 is TGTGCCAGCAGCTTCTACAGGGGGGCGGAGACCCAGTACTTC.

This clonotype came up many times. This chain links TRBV29-1 with TRBJ1-1, with D unresolved. Germline V gene sequence: CDR1 SQVTM, CDR2 ANQGSEA. Between the trimmed V and J ends, which lost 6 bases and 0 bases, there was a span of 5 bases. The length of the CDR3 is 11 residues. The CDR3 DNA follows: TGCAGCGTCCCAATGAACACTGAAGCTTTCTTT. Translated, it gives CSVPMNTEAFF. Together with reference TRBV29-1 and TRBJ1-1, the CDR3 gives the full variable domain: SAVISQKPSRDICQRGTSLTIQCQVDSQVTMMFWYRQQPGQSLTLIATANQGSEATYESGFVIDKFPISRPNLTFSTLTVSNMSPEDSSIYLCSVPMNTEAFFGQGTRLTVV.

This clonotype was picked up many times. The chain is built from TRBV18 and TRBJ2-5; D might be TRBD1 (5 bases). Looked up from germline, CDR1 is KGHSH and CDR2 is LQKENI. V was clipped by 3 bases and J by 5 bases, with 10 bases between them. The CDR3 runs to 13 residues. The chain's CDR3 is CASSPQTVETQYF. CDR3 bases: TGTGCCAGCTCACCTCAGACAGTTGAGACCCAGTACTTC.

This clonotype has more than one count but fewer than ten. V is TRBV5-1 and J is TRBJ2-1; TRBD2 agrees at 12 bases. After removal of 2 bases from V and 7 bases from J, the junction contained 4 bases not matched to a gene. Germline values: CDR1 SGHRS, CDR2 YFSETQ. The CDR3 covers 15 residues. CDR3 region: CASSFGLAGTNEQFF. The CDR3 DNA sequence: TGCGCCAGCAGCTTCGGACTAGCGGGGACAAATGAGCAGTTCTTC. Based on the CDR3 plus reference TRBV5-1 and TRBJ2-1, the full variable domain is KAGVTQTPRYLIKTRGQQVTLSCSPISGHRSVSWYQQTPGQGLQFLFEYFSETQRNKGNFPGRFSGRQFSNSRSEMNVSTLELGDSALYLCASSFGLAGTNEQFFGPGTRLTVL.

The table lists this clonotype with many counts. The chain recombines TRBV29-1 with TRBJ2-3; D gene ambiguous. CDR1 is SQVTM and CDR2 is ANQGSEA in the germline V gene. Trimming left V 5 bases short and J 2 bases short, with 5 bases between. The CDR3 length is 11 residues. The CDR3, as DNA: TGCAGCGTTATCCTCACAGATACGCAGTATTTT. Its translation: CSVILTDTQYF.

The rearrangement links TRBV28 to TRBJ2-4, with 8 positions matching TRBD1. After removal of 4 bases from V and 3 bases from J, the junction contained 11 bases not matched to a gene. This CDR3 has 17 residues. Germline V gene lookup returns CDR1 MDHEN and CDR2 SYDVKM. This CDR3 reads CASSSSGGAGGKNIQYF. For the CDR3, the DNA is TGTGCCAGCAGTTCCTCAGGGGGCGCTGGTGGCAAAAACATTCAGTACTTC.

The sample holds many counts of this clonotype. DNA for the CDR3: TGTGCCAGCAGTTTAATCACCCCCTTGGGCAATTGGGGCAATGAGCAGTTCTTC. Translated, it gives CASSLITPLGNWGNEQFF. The chain couples TRBV28 to TRBJ2-1; D call uncertain. Trimming pared 2 bases from V and 6 bases from J, leaving 23 bases between. Germline V gives CDR1 MDHEN, CDR2 SYDVKM. The CDR3 sequence is 18 residues long. The variable domain in full, with the rest retrieved from reference TRBV28 and TRBJ2-1, is DVKVTQSSRYLVKRTGEKVFLECVQDMDHENMFWYRQDPGLGLRLIYFSYDVKMKEKGDIPEGYSVSREKKERFSLILESASTNQTSMYLCASSLITPLGNWGNEQFFGPGTRLTVL.

This clonotype has at least ten counts. The chain has TRBV19 and TRBJ2-1; 11 bases line up with TRBD2. V trimming: 4 bases; J trimming: 8 bases; junction bases outside the gene matches: 7. The CDR3 consists of 15 residues. Germline lookup yields CDR1 LNHDA and CDR2 SQIVND (reference sequence). In DNA form, the CDR3 reads TGTGCCAGTAGTAAGACTAGCGGGACTACCTATGAGCAGTTCTTC. This sequence encodes CASSKTSGTTYEQFF.

This chain joins TRBV29-1 and TRBJ2-1, with 13 bases matching TRBD2. There are 17 residues in the CDR3. The germline V gene has CDR1 SQVTM and CDR2 ANQGSEA. V lost 7 bases to trimming and J lost 4 bases; unmatched junction nucleotides: 13. The CDR3 here is CSAWGPRTSGSYNEQFF. DNA for the CDR3: TGCAGCGCCTGGGGTCCGCGGACTAGCGGGAGTTACAATGAGCAGTTCTTC.

This clonotype was seen at least ten times. This chain's CDR3 is CASTPTGRNEKLFF. As DNA, the CDR3 is TGTGCCAGCACCCCGACAGGGAGAAATGAAAAACTGTTTTTT. The chain recombines TRBV7-8 with TRBJ1-4; 7 bases map to TRBD1. CDR1 SGHVS and CDR2 FQNEAQ come from the germline V gene. CDR3 length: 14 amino acids. Germline trimming cut 7 bases from V and 5 bases from J; bases unmatched to any gene: 7.

This clonotype was picked up many times. The rearrangement links TRBV9 to TRBJ2-2; 7 bases align to TRBD2. Trimming took 0 bases from V and 7 from J; bases not matched to a gene: 9. Per germline, CDR1 SGDLS and CDR2 YYNGEE. The CDR3 runs to 16 residues. DNA of the CDR3: TGTGCCAGCAGCGTAGTGGGCGGGAGAACCCACGGGGAGCTGTTTTTT. This codes for CASSVVGGRTHGELFF.

This clonotype was recorded many times. The V and J genes are TRBV29-1 and TRBJ2-5; maybe TRBD2 (6 bases). There are 13 residues in the CDR3. Germline V gene lookup returns CDR1 SQVTM and CDR2 ANQGSEA. Trimming took 8 bases from V and 5 from J, leaving 18 bases between them. The CDR3 DNA follows: TGCAGCCACCCCGGGGGTTCTGTCGAGACCCAGTACTTC. This sequence encodes CSHPGGSVETQYF.

The genes are TRBV20-1 and TRBJ2-7; 13 nucleotides align to TRBD2. Germline lookup yields CDR1 DFQATT and CDR2 SNEGSKA (reference sequence). The V segment lost 3 bases and the J segment 2 bases; nucleotides outside the gene matches: 4. This CDR3 contains 15 residues. The CDR3 here is CSARDGLAGAYEQYF. The DNA for the CDR3 is TGCAGTGCTAGGGATGGACTAGCGGGAGCCTACGAGCAGTACTTC.

This clonotype occurred many times. V and J are TRBV11-2 and TRBJ2-2; tentative D call: TRBD2 (6 bases). In germline, CDR1 is SGHAT, CDR2 FQNNGV. V was shortened by 3 bases and J by 1 base, with 9 bases between the two germline ends. The length of the CDR3 is 15 residues. CDR3: CASSFDGRNTGELFF. The CDR3 DNA follows: TGTGCCAGCAGCTTTGACGGGAGGAACACCGGGGAGCTGTTTTTT. Full variable domain (outside the CDR3, taken from reference TRBV11-2 and TRBJ2-2): EAGVAQSPRYKIIEKRQSVAFWCNPISGHATLYWYQQILGQGPKLLIQFQNNGVVDDSQLPKDRFSAERLKGVDSTLKIQPAKLEDSAVYLCASSFDGRNTGELFFGEGSRLTVL.

The sample holds a few counts of this clonotype. The chain recombines TRBV9 with TRBJ1-1, with 11 nucleotides matching TRBD1. V lost 4 bases, J lost 0 bases, and 8 bases stayed unmatched. This CDR3 contains 17 residues. Germline assignment: CDR1 SGDLS and CDR2 YYNGEE. CDR3 DNA sequence: TGTGCCAGCAGCCTTGGGCCGGGACAGGGGGTGAACACTGAAGCTTTCTTT. Its protein product is CASSLGPGQGVNTEAFF.

Ten or more counts support this clonotype. The chain employs TRBV5-1 and TRBJ2-1, with TRBD1 matching over 7 bases. Germline loops: CDR1 SGHRS, CDR2 YFSETQ. The CDR3 loop spans 14 amino acids. Losses at the gene ends were 3 bases for V and 4 bases for J; bases not matched to a gene: 4. The CDR3 region is CASSSGQSYNEQFF. The DNA for the CDR3 is TGCGCCAGCAGCTCGGGACAGTCGTACAATGAGCAGTTCTTC.

This clonotype was detected ten times or more. The genes are TRBV5-5 and TRBJ1-5, with TRBD1 matching over 7 bases. Trimming removed 4 bases from V and 0 bases from J; junction bases left unmatched: 4. Germline loops: CDR1 SGHKS, CDR2 YYEKEE (reference sequence). This CDR3 region has 15 residues. The chain's CDR3 is CASSGTEYSNQPQHF. The DNA for the CDR3 is TGTGCCAGCAGCGGGACAGAGTATAGCAATCAGCCCCAGCATTTT.

The table lists this clonotype with many counts. The chain is built from TRBV28 and TRBJ2-7; D might be TRBD2 (6 bases). There are 14 residues in the CDR3. Between the trimmed V and J ends, which lost 5 bases and 10 bases, there was a span of 21 bases. The germline V gene encodes CDR1 MDHEN and CDR2 SYDVKM. For the CDR3, the DNA is TGTGCCAGCAGTCCCCCGGGACTCCGGCCCCCCCAGTACTTC. It is translated as CASSPPGLRPPQYF.

The chain couples TRBV7-2 to TRBJ2-3; TRBD2 matches at 12 bases. Germline values: CDR1 SGHTA, CDR2 FQGNSA. J gave up 2 bases and V 2 bases, and 5 bases lay outside the gene matches. CDR3 length: 17 residues. The CDR3 loop reads CASSLILAGGLTDTQYF. CDR3 DNA sequence: TGTGCCAGCAGCTTAATCCTAGCGGGAGGGCTCACAGATACGCAGTATTTT.

This clonotype is labeled as medium-sized. The chain has TRBV25-1 and TRBJ2-5; D ambiguous. V was clipped by 1 base and J by 9 bases, with 15 bases between them. The CDR3 sequence is 14 residues long. CDR1 is MGHDK and CDR2 is SYGVNS in the germline V gene. CDR3 sequence: CASSESTVKRPQYF. In DNA, the CDR3 is TGTGCCAGCAGTGAATCTACAGTCAAGAGACCCCAGTACTTC.

The genes are TRBV10-3 and TRBJ2-5; D unresolved. The CDR3 has 14 amino acids. Germline CDR1 and CDR2: ENHRY and SYGVKD. Trimming removed 2 bases at V and 0 bases at J, with 7 bases between. CDR3 bases: TGTGCCATCAGTGAGCGGTACAACCAAGAGACCCAGTACTTC. Translating gives CAISERYNQETQYF.

This clonotype was seen many times. This chain links TRBV5-1 with TRBJ2-5; unclear D gene. V lost 0 bases to trimming and J lost 1 base, with 7 bases between them. The CDR3 has 14 residues. CDR1 and CDR2 from the germline V gene are SGHRS and YFSETQ. Here the CDR3 reads CASSLVTAQETQYF. The CDR3 coding sequence is TGCGCCAGCAGCTTGGTTACGGCCCAAGAGACCCAGTACTTC.